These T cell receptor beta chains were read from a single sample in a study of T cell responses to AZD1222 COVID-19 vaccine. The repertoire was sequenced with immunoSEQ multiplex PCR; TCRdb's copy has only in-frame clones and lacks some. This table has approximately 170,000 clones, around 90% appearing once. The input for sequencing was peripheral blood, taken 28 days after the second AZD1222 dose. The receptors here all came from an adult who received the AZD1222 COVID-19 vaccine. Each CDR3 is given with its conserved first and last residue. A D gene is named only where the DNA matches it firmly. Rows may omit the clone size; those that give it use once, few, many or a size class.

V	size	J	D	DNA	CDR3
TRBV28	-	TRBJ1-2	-	TGTGCCAGCAGTTTGAGAAGTCAAGCGGGATATGGCTACACCTTC	CASSLRSQAGYGYTF
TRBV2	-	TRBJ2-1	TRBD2	TGTGCCAGCAGGGAACTAGCGGTGGACTACAATGAGCAGTTCTTC	CASRELAVDYNEQFF
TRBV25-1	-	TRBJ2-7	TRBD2	TGTGCCAGCCAGCGCGGGGGGGCCTTAAACGAGCAGTACTTC	CASQRGGALNEQYF
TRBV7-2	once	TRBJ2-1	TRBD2	TGTGCCAGCAGCCTAGCGGGGTCGAGCTCCTACAATGAGCAGTTCTTC	CASSLAGSSSYNEQFF
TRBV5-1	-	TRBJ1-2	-	TGCGCCAGCAGCCTGGACAGTGCTTTGGGATCCTCTTATGGCTACACCTTC	CASSLDSALGSSYGYTF
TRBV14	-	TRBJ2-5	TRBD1	TGTGCCAGCAGCCCGGGGACAGGGGACGGGGAGACCCAGTACTTC	CASSPGTGDGETQYF
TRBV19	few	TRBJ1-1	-	TGTGCCAGTAGTAAATGGGGGCCGAACACTGAAGCTTTCTTT	CASSKWGPNTEAFF
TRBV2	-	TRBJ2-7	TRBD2	TGTGCCAGCAGTCGGACTAGCGGGGGGAGCGAGCAGTACTTC	CASSRTSGGSEQYF
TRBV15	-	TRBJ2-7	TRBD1	TGTGCCACCAGCAGAGAAACAGGGGGCTTAAGCTACGAGCAGTACTTC	CATSRETGGLSYEQYF
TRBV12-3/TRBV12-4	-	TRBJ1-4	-	TGTGCCAGCAGTGTGGGTGAAAAACTGTTTTTT	CASSVGEKLFF
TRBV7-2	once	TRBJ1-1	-	TGTGCCAGCAGCCCGGGAGTTGGCACTGAAGCTTTCTTT	CASSPGVGTEAFF
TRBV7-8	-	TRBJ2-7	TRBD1	TGTGCCAGCAGCCCTACCGTCAGGGGGAACAACGAGCAGTACTTC	CASSPTVRGNNEQYF
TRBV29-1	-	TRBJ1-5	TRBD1	TGCAGCGCCCAAGTGGGGCCAGGGGGTCAGCCCCAGCATTTT	CSAQVGPGGQPQHF
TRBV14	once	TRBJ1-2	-	TGTGCCAGCAGCCAAGCTGCCGGACCGTATGGCTACACCTTC	CASSQAAGPYGYTF
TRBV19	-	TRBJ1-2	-	TGTGCCAGTAGACGGGAGATTAACTATGGCTACACCTTC	CASRREINYGYTF
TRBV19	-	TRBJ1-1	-	TGTGCCAGTAGTACCGGACAAGTGACTGAAGCTTTCTTT	CASSTGQVTEAFF
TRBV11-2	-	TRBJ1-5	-	TGTGCCAGCAGCTTGGGGAGGAATCAGCCCCAGCATTTT	CASSLGRNQPQHF
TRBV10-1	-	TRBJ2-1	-	TGCGCCAGCAGCGCCAGACTCAATGAGCAGTTCTTC	CASSARLNEQFF
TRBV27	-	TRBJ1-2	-	TGTGCCAGCAGTTTACTAGGGGAAGGGCTCTATGGCTACACCTTC	CASSLLGEGLYGYTF
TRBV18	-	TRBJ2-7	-	TGTGCCAGCTCCTTGGGGGAGACCTACGAGCAGTACTTC	CASSLGETYEQYF
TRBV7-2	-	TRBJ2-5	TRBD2	TGTGCCAGCAGCTTGGGACTAGCTTCGGAGACCCAGTACTTC	CASSLGLASETQYF
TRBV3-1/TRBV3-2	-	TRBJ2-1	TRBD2	TGTGCCAGCAGCCGGGGACTAGCGGGGGGCATTCTGTTCTTC	CASSRGLAGGILFF
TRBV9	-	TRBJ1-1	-	TGTGCCAGCAGCGTGGGGGACTCAATGAACACTGAAGCTTTCTTT	CASSVGDSMNTEAFF
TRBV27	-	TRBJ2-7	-	TGTGCCAGCAGTTTATCTGGACTAACTACCTACGAGCAGTACTTC	CASSLSGLTTYEQYF
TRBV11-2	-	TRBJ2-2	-	TGTGCCAGCAGCTCGCCCCAGGACAGAACGACCGGGGAGCTGTTTTTT	CASSSPQDRTTGELFF
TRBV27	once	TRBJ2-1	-	TGTGCCAGCAGTTTCAGTGGCAATGAGCAGTTCTTC	CASSFSGNEQFF
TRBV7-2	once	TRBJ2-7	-	TGTGCCAGCAGCTCCGGGACACAATACGAGCAGTACTTC	CASSSGTQYEQYF
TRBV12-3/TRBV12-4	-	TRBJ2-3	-	TGTGCCAGCAGTTTTGCCGGGGTAGATACGCAGTATTTT	CASSFAGVDTQYF
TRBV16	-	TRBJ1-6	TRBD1	TGTGCCAGCAGCTCCGACTACAGGGGGCTCTTTCCCCTCCACTTT	CASSSDYRGLFPLHF
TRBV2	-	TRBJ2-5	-	TGTGCCAGCAGTGACAGCCAAGAGACCCAGTACTTC	CASSDSQETQYF
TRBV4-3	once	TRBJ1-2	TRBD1	TGCGCCAGCAGCCAAGGGACAGGCGTCCATGGCTACACCTTC	CASSQGTGVHGYTF
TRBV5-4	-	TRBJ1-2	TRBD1	TGTGCCAGCAGCAAGCGTGATTTACAGGGGGACGGCTACACCTTC	CASSKRDLQGDGYTF
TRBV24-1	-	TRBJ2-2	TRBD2	TGTGCCACCAGTCCGGGGGGCACCGGGGAGCTGTTTTTT	CATSPGGTGELFF
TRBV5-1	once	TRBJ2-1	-	TGCGCCAGCTCCTATCCCCCCCCACAGGTCCGCTCCTACAATGAGCAGTTCTTC	CASSYPPPQVRSYNEQFF
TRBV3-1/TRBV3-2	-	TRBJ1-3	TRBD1	TGTGCCAGCAGCCAAACCGGACAGGGACGAAACACCATATATTTT	CASSQTGQGRNTIYF
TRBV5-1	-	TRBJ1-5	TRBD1	TGCGCCAGCAGCCAGGACAGGGGAGATCAGCCCCAGCATTTT	CASSQDRGDQPQHF
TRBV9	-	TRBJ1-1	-	TGTGCCAGCAGCGTAGCTATAGGGAACACTGAAGCTTTCTTT	CASSVAIGNTEAFF
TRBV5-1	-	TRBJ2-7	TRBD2	TGCGCCAGCAGCTCCTCAGCGGGGGATAACTCCTACGAGCAGTACTTC	CASSSSAGDNSYEQYF
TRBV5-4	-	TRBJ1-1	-	TGTGCCAGCAGCTTGGCGGGGCAGATTAACACTGAAGCTTTCTTT	CASSLAGQINTEAFF
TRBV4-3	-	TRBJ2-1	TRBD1	TGCGCCAGCAGCCCCGACTGGGGAGACAGGGGTAACAATGAGCAGTTCTTC	CASSPDWGDRGNNEQFF
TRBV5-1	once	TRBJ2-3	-	TGCGCCAGCAGCTTGGAGTATAGGGACAATACGCAGTATTTT	CASSLEYRDNTQYF
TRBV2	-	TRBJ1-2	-	TGTGCCAGCAGTGAAAGAGGGTTTGGCTACACCTTC	CASSERGFGYTF
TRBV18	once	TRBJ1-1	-	TGTGCCAGCTCGCCCGACCTGAACACTGAAGCTTTCTTT	CASSPDLNTEAFF
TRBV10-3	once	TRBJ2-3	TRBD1	TGTGCCACCCAGTCCAGGACAGGGATACTAGATACGCAGTATTTT	CATQSRTGILDTQYF
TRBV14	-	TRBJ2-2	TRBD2	TGTGCCAGCAGCCAAGACACTAGCGGAGGAAGGACCGGGGAGCTGTTTTTT	CASSQDTSGGRTGELFF
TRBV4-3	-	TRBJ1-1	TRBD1	TGCGCCAGCAGCCAAGATTGGGGGACAGGGGACCTTGGTACTGAAGCTTTCTTT	CASSQDWGTGDLGTEAFF
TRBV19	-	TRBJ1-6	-	TGTGCCAGTAGTATATCCGGCTCCTATAATTCACCCCTCCACTTT	CASSISGSYNSPLHF
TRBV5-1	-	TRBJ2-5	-	TGCGCCAGCAGGCTCACCACCGGGGAGACCCAGTACTTC	CASRLTTGETQYF
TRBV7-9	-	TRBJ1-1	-	TGTGCCAGCAGCTTAGCCCGGGGGGCCCTCGCCTACATGAACACTGAAGCTTTCTTT	CASSLARGALAYMNTEAFF
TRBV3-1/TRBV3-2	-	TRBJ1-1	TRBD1	TGTGCCAGCACCGTATCGGGACAGGGGAACACTGAAGCTTTCTTT	CASTVSGQGNTEAFF
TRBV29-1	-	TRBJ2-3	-	TGCAGCGTGGGTGGACATCCGGACACGCAGTATTTT	CSVGGHPDTQYF
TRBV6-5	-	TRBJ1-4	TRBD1	TGTGCCAGCTCTACAGGGGGTAGCGAAAAACTGTTTTTT	CASSTGGSEKLFF
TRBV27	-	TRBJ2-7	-	TGTGCCAGCAGTTTCGGGTCCCCCCACGAGCAGTACTTC	CASSFGSPHEQYF
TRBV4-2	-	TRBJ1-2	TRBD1	TGTGCCAGCAGCCCGAAAGGGACAGACTATGGCTACACCTTC	CASSPKGTDYGYTF
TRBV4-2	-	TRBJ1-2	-	TGTGCCAGCAGCCGGATACAGGGTGATAGCTATGGCTACACCTTC	CASSRIQGDSYGYTF
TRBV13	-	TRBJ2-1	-	TGTGCCAGCAGCTTAGAGGGGCTGGGTTTAAATGAGCAGTTCTTC	CASSLEGLGLNEQFF
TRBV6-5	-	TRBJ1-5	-	TGTGCCAGCAGTCCCTCCCCCAATCAGCCCCAGCATTTT	CASSPSPNQPQHF
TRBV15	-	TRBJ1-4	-	TGTGCCACCAGCAGAGGTCAGGGTTGGGGTGAAAAACTGTTTTTT	CATSRGQGWGEKLFF
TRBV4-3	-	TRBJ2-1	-	TGCGCCAGCAGCCAAGTCAGGAACCCCAATGAGCAGTTCTTC	CASSQVRNPNEQFF